This T cell receptor (beta chain) comes out of a study of human T cells and chemical hapten exposure. Whole-study results and caveats: Sensitization with DPC brought no change to TCRs above 1 in 1000 in frequency.

The time point was: patch test 2, 6 weeks after DPC sensitization. Regarding treatment: therapeutic diphenylcyclopropenone sensitization with weekly scalp DPC. This CDR3 is 15 amino acids long. The germline CDR1 and CDR2 sequences are KGHSH and LQKENI. Unmatched junction bases numbered 10, after V lost 5 bases and J lost 4 bases. This clonotype was counted between two and nine times. What it recognizes is unknown. TCRdb re-called the RACE reads through MiXCR, storing one row per CDR3 protein. Of under 450,000 distinct CDR3 sequences listed, under 6.5% were seen once; the top ten hold 4.5% to 6%. This TCR came from a woman aged 18-29 years with alopecia areata. Some clones in this sample may be carry-over from other donors' samples. Sequencing was performed on whole blood, taken in connection with sensitization to the hapten diphenylcyclopropenone (DPC). The rearrangement uses TRBV18 and TRBJ2-7; TRBD1 agrees at 8 bases. CDR3 sequence (DNA): TGTGCCAGCTCAACAACAGGGGGAACAGGGTACGAGCAGTACTTC. It translates to CASSTTGGTGYEQYF.